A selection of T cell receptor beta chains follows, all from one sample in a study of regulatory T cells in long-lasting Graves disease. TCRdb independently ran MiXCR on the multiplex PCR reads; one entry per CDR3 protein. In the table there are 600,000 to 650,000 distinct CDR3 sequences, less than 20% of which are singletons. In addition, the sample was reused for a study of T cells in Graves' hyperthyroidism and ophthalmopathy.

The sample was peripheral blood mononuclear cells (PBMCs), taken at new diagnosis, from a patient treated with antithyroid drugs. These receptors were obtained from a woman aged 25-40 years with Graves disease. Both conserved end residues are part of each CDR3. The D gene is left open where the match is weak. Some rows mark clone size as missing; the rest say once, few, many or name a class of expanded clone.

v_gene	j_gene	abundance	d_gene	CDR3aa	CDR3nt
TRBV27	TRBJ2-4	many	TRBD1	CASSLPTGQGLNF	TGTGCCAGCAGTTTACCGACGGGACAGGGGCTAAACTTC
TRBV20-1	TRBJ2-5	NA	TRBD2	CSANRLAVQTQYF	TGCAGTGCTAATAGACTAGCCGTCCAGACCCAGTACTTC
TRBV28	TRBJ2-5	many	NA	CASSFLPPTGIETQYF	TGTGCCAGCAGTTTCTTGCCCCCGACAGGAATCGAGACCCAGTACTTC
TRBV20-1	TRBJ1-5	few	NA	CSARGVNNQPQHF	TGCAGTGCTAGAGGGGTAAACAATCAGCCCCAGCATTTT
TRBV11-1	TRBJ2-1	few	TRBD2	CASSSASGSRSEQFF	TGTGCCAGCAGCTCGGCTAGCGGGAGTCGTTCTGAGCAGTTCTTC
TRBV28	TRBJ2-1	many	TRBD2	CASSFKPWGAGGPGEQFF	TGTGCCAGCAGTTTCAAGCCCTGGGGGGCGGGAGGGCCGGGAGAGCAGTTCTTC
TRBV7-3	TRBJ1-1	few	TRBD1	CASSWTGSAGEAFF	TGTGCCAGCTCATGGACAGGGTCGGCTGGAGAAGCTTTCTTT
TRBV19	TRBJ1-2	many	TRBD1	CAGSPGTGAYGYTF	TGTGCCGGTTCCCCCGGGACAGGGGCCTATGGCTACACCTTC
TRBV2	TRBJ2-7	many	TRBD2	CASRTGGEQYF	TGTGCCAGCAGGACGGGGGGCGAGCAGTACTTC
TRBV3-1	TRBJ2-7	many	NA	CASSQQHEQYF	TGTGCCAGCAGCCAACAACACGAGCAGTACTTC
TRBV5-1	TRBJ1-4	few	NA	CASSSANGLELRGNEKLFF	TGCGCCAGCAGCTCCGCTAACGGTCTTGAGCTGAGAGGGAATGAAAAACTGTTTTTT
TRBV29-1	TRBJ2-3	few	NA	CSVFLPLKARGYF	TGCAGCGTTTTTCTCCCGCTAAAGGCGAGAGGGTATTTT
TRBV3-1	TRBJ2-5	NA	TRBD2	CASSLDPRTSGRKTQYF	TGTGCCAGCAGCTTAGACCCCCGGACTAGCGGGAGGAAGACCCAGTACTTC
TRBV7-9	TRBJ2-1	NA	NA	CASSLAGANEQFF	TGTGCCAGCAGCTTGGCTGGGGCCAATGAGCAGTTCTTC
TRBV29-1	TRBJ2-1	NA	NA	CSVSQGRYNEQFF	TGCAGCGTTAGCCAGGGACGCTACAATGAGCAGTTCTTC
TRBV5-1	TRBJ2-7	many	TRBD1	CASSRGDRAHEQYF	TGCGCCAGCAGCCGCGGGGACAGGGCCCACGAGCAGTACTTC
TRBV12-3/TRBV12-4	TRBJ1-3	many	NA	CATRGAFSGNTIYF	TGTGCTACCCGTGGGGCTTTCTCTGGAAACACCATATATTTT
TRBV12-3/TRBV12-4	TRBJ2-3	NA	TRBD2	CASSPGLAGFTDTQYF	TGTGCCAGCAGTCCTGGACTAGCGGGGTTCACAGATACGCAGTATTTT
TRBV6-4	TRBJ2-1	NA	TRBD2	CASSWGTSSYNEQFF	TGTGCCAGCAGTTGGGGGACTAGCAGCTACAATGAGCAGTTCTTC
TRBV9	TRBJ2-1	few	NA	CASSPASDEQFF	TGTGCCAGCAGCCCGGCGTCCGATGAGCAGTTCTTC
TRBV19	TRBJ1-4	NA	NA	CASSISTLEEKLFF	TGTGCCAGTAGTATATCGACCTTGGAGGAAAAACTGTTTTTT
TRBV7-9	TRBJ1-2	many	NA	CASSAQGLGGYTF	TGTGCCAGCAGCGCCCAGGGGTTAGGCGGCTACACCTTC
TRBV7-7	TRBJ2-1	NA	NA	CASSDRQASYNEQFF	TGTGCTAGCAGCGACCGACAGGCCTCCTACAATGAGCAGTTCTTC
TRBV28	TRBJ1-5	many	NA	CASTRNQPQHF	TGTGCCAGCACCAGAAATCAGCCCCAGCATTTT
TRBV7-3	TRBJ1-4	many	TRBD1	CASSFGQGSREKLFF	TGTGCCAGCAGCTTCGGACAGGGTAGCCGTGAAAAACTGTTTTTT
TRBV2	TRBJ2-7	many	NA	CASIIQGYEQYF	TGTGCCAGCATTATCCAGGGCTACGAGCAGTACTTC
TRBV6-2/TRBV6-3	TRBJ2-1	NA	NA	CASRGNVGSYDEQFF	TGTGCCAGCAGAGGAAACGTAGGTTCCTACGATGAGCAGTTCTTC
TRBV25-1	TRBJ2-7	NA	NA	CASRGGRYEQYF	TGTGCCAGCAGAGGGGGGCGGTACGAGCAGTACTTC
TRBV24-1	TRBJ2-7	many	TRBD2	CATSPTPGTSGGSSYEQYF	TGTGCCACCAGTCCGACCCCCGGGACTAGCGGGGGGAGCTCCTACGAGCAGTACTTC
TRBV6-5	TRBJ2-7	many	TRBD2	CASSYGGDYEQYF	TGTGCCAGCAGTTACGGGGGGGACTACGAGCAGTACTTC
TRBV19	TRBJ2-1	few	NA	CASSMGQPFYNEQFF	TGTGCCAGTAGTATGGGTCAGCCCTTCTACAATGAGCAGTTCTTC
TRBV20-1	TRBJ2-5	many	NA	CSASKAGGLETQYF	TGCAGTGCTAGTAAGGCAGGAGGTTTAGAGACCCAGTACTTC
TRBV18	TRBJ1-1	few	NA	CASSPPAEPNTEAFF	TGTGCCAGCTCACCACCGGCGGAACCCAACACTGAAGCTTTCTTT
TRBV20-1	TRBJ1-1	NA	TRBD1	CSARAITGTGVVNTEAFF	TGCAGTGCTAGAGCTATTACCGGGACAGGGGTCGTGAACACTGAAGCTTTCTTT
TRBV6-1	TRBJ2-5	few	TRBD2	CASTLAGGGETQYF	TGTGCCAGCACTTTAGCGGGAGGCGGGGAGACCCAGTACTTC
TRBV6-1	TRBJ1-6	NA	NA	CASFKSSYNSPLHF	TGTGCCAGCTTTAAGAGCTCCTATAATTCACCCCTCCACTTT
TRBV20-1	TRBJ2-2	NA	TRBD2	CSARVIAGGPNTGELFF	TGCAGTGCTAGAGTTATAGCGGGAGGACCTAACACCGGGGAGCTGTTTTTT